This T cell receptor beta chain was recovered during a study of cytomegalovirus exposure and HLA in healthy donors. Study information: The platform used for the roughly 120 validation repertoires matched that of the roughly 700 first-cohort repertoires, a later analysis reported.

Per the germline V gene, CDR1 is KGHSH and CDR2 is LQKENI. V lost 3 bases, J lost 1 base, and 3 bases stayed unmatched. The CDR3 spans 15 residues. The method was immunoSEQ multiplex PCR; TCRdb's version includes in-frame clones alone and lacks a portion of them. The profile shows 150,000 to 200,000 clones, roughly 86% of them singletons. The source material was PBMCs. The V call is TRBV18, the J call TRBJ1-5; 7 bases are a match to TRBD1. The clonotype was recovered from a young man in good health and CMV-seropositive. The CDR3: CASSPSTGSNQPQHF. The DNA of the CDR3 is TGTGCCAGCTCACCTTCGACAGGGAGCAATCAGCCCCAGCATTTT.